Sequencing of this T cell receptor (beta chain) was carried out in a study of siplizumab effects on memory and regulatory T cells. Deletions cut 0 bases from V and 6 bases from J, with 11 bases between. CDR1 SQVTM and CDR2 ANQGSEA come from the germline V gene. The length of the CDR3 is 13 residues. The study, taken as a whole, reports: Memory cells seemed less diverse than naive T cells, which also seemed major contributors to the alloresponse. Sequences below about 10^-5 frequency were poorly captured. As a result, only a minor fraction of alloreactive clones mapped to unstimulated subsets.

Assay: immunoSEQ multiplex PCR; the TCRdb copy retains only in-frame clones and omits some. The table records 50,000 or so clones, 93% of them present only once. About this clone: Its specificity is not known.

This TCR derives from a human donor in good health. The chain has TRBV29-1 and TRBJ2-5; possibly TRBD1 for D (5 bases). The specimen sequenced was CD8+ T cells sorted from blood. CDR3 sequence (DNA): TGCAGCGTTGAAGATCAGGGTGGTCAGACCCAGTACTTC. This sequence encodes CSVEDQGGQTQYF.